Listed below are T cell receptor beta chains from one sample, sequenced in a study of T-cell memory formation after mild COVID-19. Each CDR3 protein gets one entry after TCRdb re-called the 5' RACE reads with MiXCR. The data hold 85,000 to 130,000 distinct CDR3 sequences, with approximately 15% observed a single time. The sequenced sample was PBMCs or a T cell subset sorted from them (not recorded which). These receptor sequences come from an adult woman who had mild COVID-19 (a few samples of this study predate the infection). Cell type and time point are not known. Each CDR3 is given with its conserved first and last residue. Fields, in order: D gene, V gene, J gene, clone size, CDR3 protein, CDR3 DNA. A D gene is named only where the DNA matches it firmly. Clone size is shown for a subset of rows, as once, few, many or a class of expanded clone.

>TRBD1|TRBV4-1|TRBJ2-3|NA
CASSQPDRGTQYF
TGCGCCAGCAGCCAACCTGACAGGGGTACGCAGTATTTT
>NA|TRBV15|TRBJ2-7|few
CATSSGGTDFSYEQYF
TGTGCCACCAGCAGTGGAGGGACAGACTTCTCCTACGAGCAGTACTTC
>TRBD1|TRBV7-9|TRBJ2-7|few
CASNIGGHEQYF
TGTGCCAGCAACATAGGGGGCCACGAGCAGTACTTC
>NA|TRBV7-3|TRBJ1-1|NA
CASSLRYNTEAFF
TGTGCCAGCAGCTTAAGATATAACACTGAAGCTTTCTTT
>TRBD2|TRBV12-3/TRBV12-4|TRBJ2-3|few
CASSDRLAGSDTQYF
TGTGCCAGCAGCGATCGACTAGCGGGTTCAGATACGCAGTATTTT
>NA|TRBV5-5|TRBJ2-3|NA
CASSLFAGDTQYF
TGTGCCAGCAGCTTGTTCGCGGGAGATACGCAGTATTTT
>TRBD2|TRBV3-1|TRBJ2-1|NA
CASSQGGRPPYNEQFF
TGTGCCAGCAGCCAGGGCGGGAGGCCCCCCTACAATGAGCAGTTCTTC
>NA|TRBV5-1|TRBJ2-1|NA
CASRDLTGTGEQFF
TGCGCCAGCAGAGACCTCACAGGGACGGGTGAGCAGTTCTTC
>TRBD2|TRBV4-3|TRBJ2-5|few
CASSQDTLAGDVETQYF
TGCGCCAGCAGCCAAGATACGCTAGCGGGAGATGTAGAGACCCAGTACTTC
>TRBD1|TRBV7-8|TRBJ1-1|few
CASSLETGFTEAFF
TGTGCCAGCAGCCTAGAGACAGGGTTCACTGAAGCTTTCTTT
>NA|TRBV2|TRBJ2-2|once
CASSERLDAGELFF
TGTGCCAGCAGTGAAAGGCTAGATGCCGGGGAGCTGTTTTTT
>NA|TRBV11-3|TRBJ1-1|NA
CASSLGAVVGAPVTNTEAFF
TGTGCCAGCAGCTTAGGAGCGGTCGTGGGGGCCCCTGTGACGAACACTGAAGCTTTCTTT
>TRBD1|TRBV2|TRBJ2-3|NA
CASSPGTASTDTQYF
TGTGCCAGCAGTCCCGGGACAGCTAGCACAGATACGCAGTATTTT
>NA|TRBV6-5|TRBJ2-3|NA
CASSSWESTDTQYF
TGTGCCAGCAGTTCCTGGGAGAGCACAGATACGCAGTATTTT
>NA|TRBV5-1|TRBJ2-7|many
CASSPNSYEQYF
TGTGCCAGCTCCCCGAACTCCTACGAGCAGTACTTC
>NA|TRBV7-9|TRBJ2-1|NA
CASSLAPELGEQFF
TGTGCCAGCAGCTTAGCGCCGGAATTGGGTGAGCAGTTCTTC
>TRBD2|TRBV5-8|TRBJ2-1|few
CASSRFSNSGNFYNEQFF
TGTGCCAGCAGCCGCTTTTCTAATAGCGGGAACTTCTACAATGAGCAGTTCTTC
>NA|TRBV7-9|TRBJ1-1|NA
CASSLAPGAAFF
TGTGCCAGCAGCTTAGCTCCAGGTGCTGCTTTCTTT
>TRBD2|TRBV6-5|TRBJ2-1|few
CASSYRLADNEQFF
TGTGCCAGCAGTTACCGGCTAGCGGACAATGAGCAGTTCTTC
>NA|TRBV15|TRBJ1-1|few
CATSRDLLGTEAFF
TGTGCCACCAGCAGAGATTTATTGGGGACTGAAGCTTTCTTT
>TRBD2|TRBV4-3|TRBJ2-1|once
CASSQETRLAGVNEQFF
TGCGCCAGCAGCCAAGAAACGCGGCTAGCGGGAGTGAATGAGCAGTTCTTC
>NA|TRBV6-4|TRBJ2-1|NA
CASSSRDSDEQFF
TGTGCCAGCAGTAGCCGGGACTCCGATGAGCAGTTCTTC
>TRBD2|TRBV19|TRBJ2-3|many
CATKVVAGGSDTQYF
TGTGCGACAAAAGTGGTAGCGGGAGGGTCCGATACGCAGTATTTT
>TRBD1|TRBV2|TRBJ2-7|few
CASIRTGYSYEQYF
TGTGCCAGCATACGGACAGGTTACTCCTACGAGCAGTACTTC
>TRBD2|TRBV7-3|TRBJ2-3|NA
CASSEAGGPLYF
TGTGCCAGCAGCGAAGCGGGGGGGCCTCTGTATTTT
>NA|TRBV7-7|TRBJ2-7|few
CASSPLGQNYEQYF
TGTGCTAGCAGCCCCCTCGGACAGAACTACGAGCAGTACTTC
>TRBD1|TRBV11-2|TRBJ1-6|few
CASGTGIGNSPLHF
TGTGCCAGCGGGACAGGGATTGGTAATTCCCCCCTCCACTTT
>NA|TRBV20-1|TRBJ2-1|NA
CSARGADSPYNEQFF
TGCAGTGCTAGAGGGGCAGACTCCCCCTACAATGAGCAGTTCTTC
>TRBD2|TRBV5-1|TRBJ2-3|NA
CASSLASGGDTDTQYF
TGCGCCAGCAGCTTGGCAAGCGGGGGGGACACAGATACGCAGTATTTT
>TRBD1|TRBV27|TRBJ1-2|few
CASSLSGTGYGYTF
TGTGCCAGCAGTTTATCCGGGACAGGCTATGGCTACACCTTC
>NA|TRBV6-4|TRBJ1-2|NA
CASRDGSYGYTF
TGTGCCAGCAGAGACGGGAGCTATGGCTACACCTTC
>NA|TRBV5-1|TRBJ1-1|NA
CASSLGRDGNTEAFF
TGCGCCAGCAGCTTGGGACGGGACGGAAACACTGAAGCTTTCTTT
>NA|TRBV9|TRBJ2-1|NA
CASSPRDSPPEQFF
TGTGCCAGCAGCCCCCGGGACTCCCCGCCTGAGCAGTTCTTC
>NA|TRBV25-1|TRBJ1-2|NA
CASSESEDIPNYGYTF
TGTGCCAGCAGTGAATCGGAGGATATACCTAACTATGGCTACACCTTC
>TRBD1|TRBV2|TRBJ1-2|few
CAIGTGLYYGYTF
TGTGCCATCGGGACAGGGTTATACTATGGCTACACCTTC
>TRBD2|TRBV13|TRBJ2-1|few
CASSASTSGSLSYNEQFF
TGTGCCAGCAGCGCCTCGACTAGCGGGAGTTTGTCCTACAATGAGCAGTTCTTC
>TRBD2|TRBV20-1|TRBJ2-3|NA
CSARDDLAGESDTQYF
TGCAGTGCTAGAGATGATCTAGCGGGAGAGTCAGATACGCAGTATTTT